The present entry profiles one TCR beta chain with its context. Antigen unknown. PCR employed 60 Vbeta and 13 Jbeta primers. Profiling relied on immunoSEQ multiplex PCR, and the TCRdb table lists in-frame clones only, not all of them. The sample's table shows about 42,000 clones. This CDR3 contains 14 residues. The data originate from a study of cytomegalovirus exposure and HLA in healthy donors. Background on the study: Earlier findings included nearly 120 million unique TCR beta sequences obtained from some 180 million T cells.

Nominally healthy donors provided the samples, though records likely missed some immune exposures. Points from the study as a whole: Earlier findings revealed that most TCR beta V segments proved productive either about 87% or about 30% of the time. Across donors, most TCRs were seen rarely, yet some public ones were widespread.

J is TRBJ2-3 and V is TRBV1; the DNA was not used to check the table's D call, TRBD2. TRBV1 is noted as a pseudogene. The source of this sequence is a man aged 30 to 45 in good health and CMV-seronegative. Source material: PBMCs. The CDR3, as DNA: TGCACCAGCAGCGGGACTAGCGGGACAGATACGCAGTATTTT. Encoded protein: CTSSGTSGTDTQYF.